The 28 T cell receptor beta chains below were found in one sample sequenced in a study of blood T cell repertoires in COVID-19 (dated by TCRdb to 2020 to 2021). Library construction relied on the immunoSEQ multiplex PCR assay. Not all clones reach the TCRdb copy of this immuneACCESS table, which keeps in-frame sequences only. Checked studies attribute under half of the gap to unresolved V genes and leave the rest unexplained. For this sample there are roughly 250,000 clones; roughly 90% appear just once. The ten biggest clones cover around 0.8% of the sample. Sequenced sample: peripheral blood. These receptors all come from a man aged 30 to 39 with acute or convalescent COVID-19.

The V and J genes are TRBV3-1 (or the pseudogene TRBV3-2) and TRBJ1-4; possibly TRBD1 for D (5 bases). The CDR3 is 16 amino acids. Trimming stripped 0 bases from V and 4 bases from J, with 12 bases between. The germline V gene encodes CDR1 LGHDT and CDR2 YNNKEL (reference sequence). CDR3 nucleotide sequence: TGTGCCAGCAGCCAAGAAATCGGGGGGGTTAATGAAAAACTGTTTTTT. Translated, it gives CASSQEIGGVNEKLFF.

The sample holds one count of this clone. The chain joins TRBV5-1 to TRBJ2-1; 9 nucleotides line up with TRBD1. Losses at the gene ends were 2 bases for V and 6 bases for J; bases not matched to a gene: 3. Per the germline V gene, CDR1 is SGHRS and CDR2 is YFSETQ. The CDR3 consists of 14 residues. The DNA for the CDR3 is TGCGCCAGCAGCTTCGGGACAGGGACCAATGAGCAGTTCTTC. This codes for CASSFGTGTNEQFF.

This clone has only one observation. The rearrangement uses TRBV7-8 and TRBJ2-7; 7 bases agree with TRBD1. The V segment lost 6 bases and the J segment 3 bases; nucleotides outside the gene matches: 8. CDR3 length: 14 residues. Germline values: CDR1 SGHVS, CDR2 FQNEAQ. In nucleotides, the CDR3 is TGTGCCAGCAGTGGGGGACAGCAGTTCTACGAGCAGTACTTC. It specifies CASSGGQQFYEQYF.

The CDR3 loop is CASGYSGGNNEQFF. The CDR3 DNA reads as TGTGCCAGCGGTTACAGCGGGGGAAACAATGAGCAGTTCTTC. This chain links TRBV2 with TRBJ2-1; 8 nucleotides align to TRBD2. J lost 5 bases, V lost 8 bases, and 8 bases had no gene match. This CDR3 comprises 14 residues. Per the germline V gene, CDR1 is SNHLY and CDR2 is FYNNEI.

The chain couples TRBV27 to TRBJ1-3, with TRBD1 matching 8 bases. The CDR3 extends over 16 amino acids. V was clipped by 2 bases and J by 6 bases; unmatched bases: 9. The germline gives CDR1 MNHEY, CDR2 SMNVEV (reference sequence). CDR3 bases: TGTGCCAGCAGTTTAAGCCGCACACAGGGGGAAAACACCATATATTTT. Encoded protein: CASSLSRTQGENTIYF.

V is TRBV7-9 and J is TRBJ1-6; possible D gene TRBD1, 6 bases. Per germline, CDR1 SEHNR and CDR2 FQNEAQ (reference sequence). The CDR3 runs 17 residues. The germline V and J ends were trimmed by 0 bases and 6 bases, with 15 bases remaining between them. Here the CDR3 DNA reads TGTGCCAGCAGCTTAGCGGGGAGGGGGGACCCTAATTCACCCCTCCACTTT. Amino acid sequence: CASSLAGRGDPNSPLHF.

The chain recombines TRBV2 with TRBJ1-6; D call uncertain. Trimming removed 2 bases at V and 0 bases at J, with 17 bases between. Germline CDR1 reads SNHLY; CDR2 reads FYNNEI. The CDR3 spans 19 residues. CDR3 sequence (DNA): TGTGCCAGCAGTGAATGGGTGGACGGGGAAAGCTCCTATAATTCACCCCTCCACTTT. It yields the protein CASSEWVDGESSYNSPLHF.

In its sample, this clone was seen once. V is TRBV6-1 and J is TRBJ1-1; 8 bases agree with TRBD1. CDR1 is MNHNS, CDR2 SASEGT, per germline. This CDR3 comprises 16 residues. The V segment lost 3 bases and the J segment 4 bases; nucleotides outside the gene matches: 10. The CDR3 nucleotides read TGTGCCAGCAGTGATAGGGGCCAGGGGGCTGCCACTGAAGCTTTCTTT. This sequence encodes CASSDRGQGAATEAFF.

The chain uses TRBV11-2 and TRBJ1-6; maybe TRBD1 (5 bases). Trimming cost V 5 bases and J 9 bases, with 23 bases left between them. The V gene's germline CDR1 is SGHAT and CDR2 FQNNGV. The CDR3 is 17 amino acids. The DNA of the CDR3 is TGTGCCAGCAGCCTAAGGGGCGGCCGGGGCGGGAGTTCACCCCTCCACTTT. This codes for CASSLRGGRGGSSPLHF.

This rearrangement joins TRBV11-2 to TRBJ2-2, with a possible D match to TRBD1 (5 bases). V was clipped by 2 bases and J by 5 bases, with 6 bases between them. The CDR3 spans 13 residues. CDR1 and CDR2 from the germline V gene are SGHAT and FQNNGV. The CDR3 here is CASSLQGTGELFF. CDR3 bases: TGTGCCAGCAGCTTACAGGGAACCGGGGAGCTGTTTTTT.

The genes are TRBV28 and TRBJ1-2; unclear D gene. Germline V CDR1 and CDR2: MDHEN, SYDVKM. V was clipped by 5 bases and J by 10 bases, with 14 bases between them. This CDR3 is built from 12 residues. This CDR3 is CASSPLLKPYTF. CDR3 bases: TGTGCCAGCAGTCCGTTACTAAAACCCTACACCTTC.

The CDR3 bases are TGTGCCAGCAGCTTGGGGACGGGAGACAGGGGGCACGAGCAGTACTTC. It encodes CASSLGTGDRGHEQYF. The V call is TRBV5-4, the J call TRBJ2-7, with 10 bases that match TRBD1. The CDR3 spans 16 residues. V lost 0 bases to trimming and J lost 5 bases; unmatched junction nucleotides: 8. Germline CDR1 reads SGHNT; CDR2 reads YYREEE (reference sequence).

The chain uses TRBV25-1 and TRBJ2-3; no firm D call. Trimming removed 6 bases at V and 7 bases at J, with 14 bases between. The CDR3 is made up of 13 amino acids. Germline values: CDR1 MGHDK, CDR2 SYGVNS. CDR3 region: CASSAVDDNTQYF. Written as DNA, the CDR3 is TGTGCCAGCAGCGCGGTGGATGATAATACGCAGTATTTT.

This sequence joins TRBV28 and TRBJ2-3, with 10 positions matching TRBD1. The germline CDR1 and CDR2 sequences are MDHEN and SYDVKM. V was pared by 9 bases and J by 2 bases, with 2 bases of the junction left unmatched. The length of the CDR3 is 13 residues. This chain's CDR3 is CASGTGDTDTQYF. CDR3 DNA sequence: TGTGCCAGTGGGACAGGGGACACAGATACGCAGTATTTT. The entire variable domain, with the rest obtained from reference TRBV28 and TRBJ2-3, is as follows: DVKVTQSSRYLVKRTGEKVFLECVQDMDHENMFWYRQDPGLGLRLIYFSYDVKMKEKGDIPEGYSVSREKKERFSLILESASTNQTSMYLCASGTGDTDTQYFGPGTRLTVL.

A single count supports this clone. The chain combines TRBV7-9 with TRBJ2-5; TRBD2 agrees at 10 bases. Germline trimming cut 4 bases from V and 5 bases from J; bases unmatched to any gene: 7. Germline CDR1 and CDR2: SEHNR and FQNEAQ (reference sequence). This CDR3 contains 15 residues. The CDR3 coding sequence is TGTGCCAGCAGCTCCCTGGGACTAGCGACGGAGACCCAGTACTTC. This translates into CASSSLGLATETQYF.

This clone has a single count. The junction departs from germline at one end; a sequencing error may be responsible. V usage is TRBV7-7 and J usage is TRBJ2-7; D gene ambiguous. Germline V gene lookup returns CDR1 SSHAT and CDR2 FNYEAQ (reference sequence). The CDR3 loop spans 15 amino acids. CDR3 nucleotides: TGTGCTAGCAGCTTAAGTCCCGGTAGCTCCTACGAGCAGTACTTC. This translates into CASSLSPGSSYEQYF. Based on the CDR3 plus reference TRBV7-7 and TRBJ2-7, the full variable domain is GAGVSQSPRYKVTKRGQDVTLRCDPISSHATLYWYQQALGQGPEFLTYFNYEAQPDKSGLPSDRFSAERPEGSISTLTIQRTEQRDSAMYRCASSLSPGSSYEQYFGPGTRLTVT.

The chain couples TRBV24-1 to TRBJ2-7, with 9 bases matching TRBD1. From germline, CDR1 is KGHDR and CDR2 SFDVKD. Trimming removed 6 bases from V and 2 bases from J; junction bases left unmatched: 4. This CDR3 spans 14 amino acids. In DNA form, the CDR3 reads TGTGCCACCAGTCCCGGACAGGGGACCTACGAGCAGTACTTC. Translating it yields CATSPGQGTYEQYF.

This chain uses TRBV7-8 with TRBJ2-7; 8 bases are a match to TRBD2. V trimming: 5 bases; J trimming: 1 base; junction bases outside the gene matches: 13. Germline assignment: CDR1 SGHVS and CDR2 FQNEAQ. There are 17 residues in the CDR3. The CDR3 reads CASSPGRGAGGSYEQYF. CDR3 nucleotide sequence: TGTGCCAGCAGCCCCGGGAGGGGGGCGGGGGGTTCCTACGAGCAGTACTTC.

The V gene is TRBV28, the J gene TRBJ1-1; TRBD1 matches at 11 bases. The CDR3 has 16 residues. CDR1 is MDHEN, CDR2 SYDVKM, per germline. Trimming took 5 bases from V and 5 from J; bases not matched to a gene: 10. The CDR3: CASSPIGQGARTEAFF. In DNA form, the CDR3 reads TGTGCCAGCAGTCCCATTGGACAGGGGGCGCGGACTGAAGCTTTCTTT.

This clone was picked up a small number of times. The chain carries TRBV6-4 and TRBJ2-3, with 9 nucleotides matching TRBD2. The CDR3 consists of 17 residues. The V and J ends lost 2 bases and 0 bases, in that order; junction bases with no gene match: 6. In germline, CDR1 is MRHNA, CDR2 SNTAGT. This chain's CDR3 is CASSDEVSGGSTDTQYF. The CDR3 coding sequence is TGTGCCAGCAGTGACGAAGTTAGCGGGGGAAGCACAGATACGCAGTATTTT.

The chain employs TRBV6-5 and TRBJ1-3; unclear D gene. Germline loops: CDR1 MNHEY, CDR2 SVGAGI. The CDR3 length is 15 residues. V lost 0 bases and J lost 0, with 6 bases in between. The CDR3 here is CASSYSAASGNTIYF. The CDR3 DNA reads as TGTGCCAGCAGTTACTCAGCCGCCTCTGGAAACACCATATATTTT.

This clone has only one observation. The chain carries TRBV28 and TRBJ1-1, with 9 positions matching TRBD1. V shed 4 bases and J 10 bases; nucleotides not matched to a gene: 13. CDR1 is MDHEN and CDR2 is SYDVKM in the germline V gene. CDR3 length: 15 amino acids. The CDR3 region has the DNA TGTGCCAGCAGTTCCCACGCCGGGACAGGGATGGGAGCTTTCTTT. Translating it yields CASSSHAGTGMGAFF.

V is TRBV3-1 (or the pseudogene TRBV3-2) and J is TRBJ2-2; the D gene is possibly TRBD2 (6 bases). The germline V gene has CDR1 LGHDT and CDR2 YNNKEL (reference sequence). The V end was cut by 4 bases, the J end by 5 bases, with 14 bases between. This CDR3 is 15 amino acids long. The CDR3 sequence is CASSPRGGRTGELFF. DNA for the CDR3: TGTGCCAGCAGCCCCCGGGGTGGGAGGACCGGGGAGCTGTTTTTT.

V gene TRBV24-1 combines with J gene TRBJ1-5, with 10 bases identical to TRBD1. Germline assignment: CDR1 KGHDR and CDR2 SFDVKD. The CDR3 totals 16 residues. The V and J ends lost 8 bases and 3 bases, in that order; junction bases with no gene match: 9. The CDR3, as DNA: TGTGCCACCAACGAAAGTGGGACAGGGGACAATCAGCCCCAGCATTTT. It specifies CATNESGTGDNQPQHF.

The CDR3 coding sequence is TGTGCCAGCAGCGTAGTAAGCTCCATGAACACTGAAGCTTTCTTT. Its translation: CASSVVSSMNTEAFF. The genes are TRBV9 and TRBJ1-1; D not resolved. CDR3 length: 15 residues. In germline, CDR1 is SGDLS, CDR2 YYNGEE. Trimming took off 0 bases at V and 0 bases at J, with 9 bases between the two ends.

The chain is built from TRBV19 and TRBJ1-1; D ambiguous. The V end lost 5 bases, the J end lost 3 bases, and 13 bases lay between the germline ends. The CDR3 runs to 14 residues. Germline lookup yields CDR1 LNHDA and CDR2 SQIVND (reference sequence). CDR3 in amino acids: CASSSTVSYTEAFF. DNA for the CDR3: TGTGCCAGTAGTTCCACAGTGAGTTACACTGAAGCTTTCTTT.

CDR3: CATSRGGTGGQHF. The CDR3 DNA is TGTGCCACCAGCAGAGGCGGGACAGGGGGCCAGCATTTT. V gene TRBV15 combines with J gene TRBJ1-5; 11 bases map to TRBD1. CDR1 is LNHNV and CDR2 is YYDKDF in the germline V gene (reference sequence). With 1 base clipped from V and 12 bases from J, the junction kept 2 bases outside the gene matches. This CDR3 is built from 13 residues.

There are a few counts of this clone. The chain has TRBV7-8 and TRBJ1-5; 7 bases map to TRBD1. The CDR3 sequence is 15 residues long. The junction had 6 bases not matched to a gene; V was cut back by 6 bases and J by 1 base. Germline V gives CDR1 SGHVS, CDR2 FQNEAQ. CDR3 amino acids: CASSKSRGSNQPQHF. In nucleotides, the CDR3 is TGTGCCAGCAGTAAGTCCAGGGGGAGCAATCAGCCCCAGCATTTT.